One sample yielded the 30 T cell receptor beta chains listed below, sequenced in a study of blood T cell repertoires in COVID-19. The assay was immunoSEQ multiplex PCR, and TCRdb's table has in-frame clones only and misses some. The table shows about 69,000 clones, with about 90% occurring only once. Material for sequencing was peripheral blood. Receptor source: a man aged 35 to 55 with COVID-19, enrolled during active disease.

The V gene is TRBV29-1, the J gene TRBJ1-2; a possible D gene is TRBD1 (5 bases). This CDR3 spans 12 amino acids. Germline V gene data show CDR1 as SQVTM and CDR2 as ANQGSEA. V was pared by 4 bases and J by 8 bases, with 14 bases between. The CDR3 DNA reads TGCAGCGTTGTTATACAGGATAGGGGCTACACCTTC. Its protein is CSVVIQDRGYTF.

The CDR3 here is CASSIGRNTGELFF. In DNA form, the CDR3 reads TGTGCCAGTAGTATTGGGCGGAACACCGGGGAGCTGTTTTTT. V is TRBV19 and J is TRBJ2-2; D gene uncertain. CDR1 and CDR2 from the germline V gene are LNHDA and SQIVND (reference sequence). CDR3 size: 14 residues. Between the trimmed V and J ends, which lost 3 bases and 1 base, there was a span of 6 bases.

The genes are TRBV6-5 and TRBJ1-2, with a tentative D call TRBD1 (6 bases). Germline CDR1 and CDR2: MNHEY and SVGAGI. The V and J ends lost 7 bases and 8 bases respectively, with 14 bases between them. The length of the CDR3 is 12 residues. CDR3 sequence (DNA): TGTGCCAGCACCAGAGCAGGGGACGGCTACACCTTC. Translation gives CASTRAGDGYTF.

The CDR3 here is CASRAGTSPTDTQYF. Here the CDR3 DNA reads TGTGCCAGCAGGGCCGGGACATCCCCCACAGATACGCAGTATTTT. The chain links TRBV2 to TRBJ2-3; the D gene is possibly TRBD1 (6 bases). Germline loops: CDR1 SNHLY, CDR2 FYNNEI. The CDR3 spans 15 residues. The germline V and J ends were trimmed by 6 bases and 2 bases, with 15 bases remaining between them.

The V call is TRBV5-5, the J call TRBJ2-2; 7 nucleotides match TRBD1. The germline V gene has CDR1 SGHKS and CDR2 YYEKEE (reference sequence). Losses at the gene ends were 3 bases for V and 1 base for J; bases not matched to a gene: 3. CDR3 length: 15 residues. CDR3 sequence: CASSSTGQNTGELFF. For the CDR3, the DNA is TGTGCCAGCAGCTCGACAGGGCAGAACACCGGGGAGCTGTTTTTT.

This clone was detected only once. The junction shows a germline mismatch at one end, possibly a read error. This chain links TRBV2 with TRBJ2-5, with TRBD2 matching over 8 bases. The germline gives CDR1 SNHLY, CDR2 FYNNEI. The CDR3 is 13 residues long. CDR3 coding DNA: TGTGCCAGCAGCTCTTACGGGGGGGAGATCCAGTACTTC. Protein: CASSSYGGEIQYF.

The CDR3 reads CASESGTGSYEQYF. The CDR3 coding sequence is TGTGCCAGCGAGAGTGGGACAGGGTCGTACGAGCAGTACTTC. The genes are TRBV6-5 and TRBJ2-7; 9 bases align to TRBD1. V lost 8 bases and J lost 4; bases outside the gene matches: 9. In germline, CDR1 is MNHEY, CDR2 SVGAGI. The CDR3 consists of 14 residues.

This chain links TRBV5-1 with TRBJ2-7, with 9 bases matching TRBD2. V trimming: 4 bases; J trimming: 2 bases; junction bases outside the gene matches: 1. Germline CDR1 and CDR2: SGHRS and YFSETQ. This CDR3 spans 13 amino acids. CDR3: CASSLAGTYEQYF. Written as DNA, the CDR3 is TGCGCCAGCAGCCTAGCGGGAACCTACGAGCAGTACTTC.

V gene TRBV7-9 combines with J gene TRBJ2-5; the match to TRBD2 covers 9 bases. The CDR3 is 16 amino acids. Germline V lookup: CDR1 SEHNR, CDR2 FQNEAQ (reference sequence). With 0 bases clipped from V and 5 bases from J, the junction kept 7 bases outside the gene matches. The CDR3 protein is CASSLAGTSLRETQYF. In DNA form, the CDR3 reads TGTGCCAGCAGCTTAGCGGGGACTAGCCTCCGGGAGACCCAGTACTTC.

DNA of the CDR3: TGTGCCAGCAGCCCGGGGGGACAGGGGGGCACCGGGGAGCTGTTTTTT. Its protein is CASSPGGQGGTGELFF. The rearrangement uses TRBV5-4 and TRBJ2-2, with TRBD1 matching 11 bases. The CDR3 has 16 residues. The germline CDR1 and CDR2 sequences are SGHNT and YYREEE (reference sequence). Trimming cost V 4 bases and J 4 bases; bases outside gene matches: 6.

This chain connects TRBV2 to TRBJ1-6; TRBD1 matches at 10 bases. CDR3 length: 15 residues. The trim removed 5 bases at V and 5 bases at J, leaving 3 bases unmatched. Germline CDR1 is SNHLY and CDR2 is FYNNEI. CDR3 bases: TGTGCCAGCAGTCGGGACAGGGGAAATAATTCACCCCTCCACTTT. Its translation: CASSRDRGNNSPLHF.

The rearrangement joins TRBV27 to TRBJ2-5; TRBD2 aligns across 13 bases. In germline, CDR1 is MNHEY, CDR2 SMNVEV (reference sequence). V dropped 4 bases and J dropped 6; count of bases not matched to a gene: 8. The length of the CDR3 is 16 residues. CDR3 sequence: CASSSALGLAGKTQYF. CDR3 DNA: TGTGCCAGCAGTTCCGCCCTGGGACTAGCGGGAAAGACCCAGTACTTC.

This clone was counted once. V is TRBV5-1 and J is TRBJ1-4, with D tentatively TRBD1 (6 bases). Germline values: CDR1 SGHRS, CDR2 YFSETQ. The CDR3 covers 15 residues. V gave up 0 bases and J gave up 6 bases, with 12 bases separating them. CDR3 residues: CASSLGAGVDEKLFF. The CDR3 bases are TGCGCCAGCAGCTTGGGGGCAGGGGTGGATGAAAAACTGTTTTTT.

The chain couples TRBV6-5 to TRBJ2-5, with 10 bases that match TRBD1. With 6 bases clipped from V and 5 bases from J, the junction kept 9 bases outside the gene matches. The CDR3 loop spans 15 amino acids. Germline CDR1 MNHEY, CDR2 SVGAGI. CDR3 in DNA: TGTGCCAGCAGAACCGGGACAGGGGTTGGGGAGACCCAGTACTTC. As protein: CASRTGTGVGETQYF.

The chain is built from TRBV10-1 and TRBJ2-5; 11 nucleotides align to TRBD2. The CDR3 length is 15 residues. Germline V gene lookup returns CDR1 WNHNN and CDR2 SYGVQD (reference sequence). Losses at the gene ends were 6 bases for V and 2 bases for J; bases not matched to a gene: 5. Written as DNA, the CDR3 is TGCGCCAGCAGCTCGGGACTAGCGGTACAAGAGACCCAGTACTTC. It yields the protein CASSSGLAVQETQYF.

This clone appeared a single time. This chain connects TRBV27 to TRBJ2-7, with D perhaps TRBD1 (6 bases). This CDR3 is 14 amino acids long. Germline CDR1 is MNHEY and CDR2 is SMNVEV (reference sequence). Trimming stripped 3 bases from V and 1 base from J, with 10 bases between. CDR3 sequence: CASSFRGSSYEQYF. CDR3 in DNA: TGTGCCAGCAGTTTTAGGGGGAGTTCCTACGAGCAGTACTTC.

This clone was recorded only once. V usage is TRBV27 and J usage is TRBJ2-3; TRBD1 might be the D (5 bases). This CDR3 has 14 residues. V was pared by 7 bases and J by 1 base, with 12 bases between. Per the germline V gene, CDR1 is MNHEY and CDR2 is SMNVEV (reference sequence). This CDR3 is CASTRSRGTDTQYF. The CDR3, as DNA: TGTGCCAGCACGAGATCCAGGGGCACAGATACGCAGTATTTT.

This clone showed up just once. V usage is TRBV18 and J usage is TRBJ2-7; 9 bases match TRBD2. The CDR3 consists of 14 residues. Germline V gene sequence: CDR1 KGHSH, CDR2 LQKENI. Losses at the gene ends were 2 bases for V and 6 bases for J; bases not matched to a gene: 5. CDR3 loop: CASSPSSGGLEQYF. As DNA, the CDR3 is TGTGCCAGCTCACCAAGTAGCGGGGGACTCGAGCAGTACTTC.

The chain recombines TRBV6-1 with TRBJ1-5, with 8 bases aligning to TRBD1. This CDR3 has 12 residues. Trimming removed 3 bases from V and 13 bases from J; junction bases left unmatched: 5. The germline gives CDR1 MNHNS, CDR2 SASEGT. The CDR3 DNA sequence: TGTGCCAGCAGTGAGGACAGGGCTAAGCAGCATTTT. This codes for CASSEDRAKQHF.

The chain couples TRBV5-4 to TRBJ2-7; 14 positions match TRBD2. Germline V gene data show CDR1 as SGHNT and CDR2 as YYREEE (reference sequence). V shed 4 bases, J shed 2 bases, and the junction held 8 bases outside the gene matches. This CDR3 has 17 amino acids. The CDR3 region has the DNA TGTGCCAGCAGCCTAATGGGACTAGCGGGGGCCGCCTACGAGCAGTACTTC. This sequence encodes CASSLMGLAGAAYEQYF. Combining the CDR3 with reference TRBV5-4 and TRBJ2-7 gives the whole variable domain ETGVTQSPTHLIKTRGQQVTLRCSSQSGHNTVSWYQQALGQGPQFIFQYYREEENGRGNFPPRFSGLQFPNYSSELNVNALELDDSALYLCASSLMGLAGAAYEQYFGPGTRLTVT.

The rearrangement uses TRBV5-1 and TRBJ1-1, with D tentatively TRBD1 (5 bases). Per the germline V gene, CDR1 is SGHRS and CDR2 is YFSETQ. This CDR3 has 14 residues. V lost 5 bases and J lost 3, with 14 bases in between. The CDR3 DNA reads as TGCGCCAGCAGTCGCTGGGGGGAGGACACTGAAGCTTTCTTT. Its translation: CASSRWGEDTEAFF. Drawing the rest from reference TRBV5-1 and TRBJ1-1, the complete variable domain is KAGVTQTPRYLIKTRGQQVTLSCSPISGHRSVSWYQQTPGQGLQFLFEYFSETQRNKGNFPGRFSGRQFSNSRSEMNVSTLELGDSALYLCASSRWGEDTEAFFGQGTRLTVV.

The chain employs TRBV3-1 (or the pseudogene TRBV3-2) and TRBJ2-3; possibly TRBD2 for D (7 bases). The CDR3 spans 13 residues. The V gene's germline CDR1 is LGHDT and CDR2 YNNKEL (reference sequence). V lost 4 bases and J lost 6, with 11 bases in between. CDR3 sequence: CASSRKGGDTQYF. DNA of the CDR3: TGTGCCAGCAGCCGGAAGGGGGGGGATACGCAGTATTTT.

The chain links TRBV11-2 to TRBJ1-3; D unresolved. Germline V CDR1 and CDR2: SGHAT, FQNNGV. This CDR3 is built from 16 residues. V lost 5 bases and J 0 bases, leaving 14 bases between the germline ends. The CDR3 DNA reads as TGTGCCAGCAGCCCCCCGGGAATTTTCTCTGGAAACACCATATATTTT. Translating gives CASSPPGIFSGNTIYF.

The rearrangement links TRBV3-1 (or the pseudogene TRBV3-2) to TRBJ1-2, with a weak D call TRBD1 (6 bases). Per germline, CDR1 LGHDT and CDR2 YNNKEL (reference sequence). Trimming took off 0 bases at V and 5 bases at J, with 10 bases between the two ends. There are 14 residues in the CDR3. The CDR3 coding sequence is TGTGCCAGCAGCCAAGATGGGACACTATATGGCTACACCTTC. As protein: CASSQDGTLYGYTF.

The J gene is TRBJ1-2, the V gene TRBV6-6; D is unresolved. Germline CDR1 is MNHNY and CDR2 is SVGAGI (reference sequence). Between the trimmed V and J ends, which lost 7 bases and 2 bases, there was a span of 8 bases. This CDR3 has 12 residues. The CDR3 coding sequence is TGTGCCAGCACAGGCCTAAACTATGGCTACACCTTC. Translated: CASTGLNYGYTF.

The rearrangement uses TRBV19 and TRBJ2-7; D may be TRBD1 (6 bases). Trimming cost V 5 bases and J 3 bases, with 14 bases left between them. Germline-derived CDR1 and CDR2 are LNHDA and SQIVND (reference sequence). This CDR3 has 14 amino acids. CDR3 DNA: TGTGCCAGTAGTCAAGGACAGAAAGTCTACGAGCAGTACTTC. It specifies CASSQGQKVYEQYF.

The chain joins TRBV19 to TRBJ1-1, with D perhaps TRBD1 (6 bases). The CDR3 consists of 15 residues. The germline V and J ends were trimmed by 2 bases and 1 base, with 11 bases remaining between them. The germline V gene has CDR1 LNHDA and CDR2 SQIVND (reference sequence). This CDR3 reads CASSIQGMQNTEAFF. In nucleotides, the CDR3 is TGTGCCAGTAGTATACAGGGGATGCAGAACACTGAAGCTTTCTTT.

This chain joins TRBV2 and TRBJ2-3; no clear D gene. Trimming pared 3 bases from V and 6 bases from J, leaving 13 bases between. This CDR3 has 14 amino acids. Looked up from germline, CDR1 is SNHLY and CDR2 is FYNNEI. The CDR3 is CASSDAPFSDTQYF. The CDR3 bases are TGTGCCAGCAGTGACGCCCCCTTTAGTGATACGCAGTATTTT. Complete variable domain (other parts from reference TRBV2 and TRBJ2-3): EPEVTQTPSHQVTQMGQEVILRCVPISNHLYFYWYRQILGQKVEFLVSFYNNEISEKSEIFDDQFSVERPDGSNFTLKIRSTKLEDSAMYFCASSDAPFSDTQYFGPGTRLTVL.

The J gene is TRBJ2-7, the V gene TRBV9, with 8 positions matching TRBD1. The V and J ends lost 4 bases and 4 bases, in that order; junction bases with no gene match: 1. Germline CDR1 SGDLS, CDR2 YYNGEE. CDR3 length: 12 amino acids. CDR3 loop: CASSRQGYEQYF. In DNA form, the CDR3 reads TGTGCCAGCAGCCGACAGGGGTACGAGCAGTACTTC.

In nucleotides, the CDR3 is TGTGCCTGGAGTGTTTCCTCCCCCGGGGAGCTGTTTTTT. Translated: CAWSVSSPGELFF. The chain joins TRBV30 to TRBJ2-2; D not certain. The V and J ends lost 0 bases and 6 bases respectively, with 8 bases between them. Germline lookup yields CDR1 GTSNPN and CDR2 SVGIG (reference sequence). The CDR3 spans 13 residues. Looking up the rest from reference TRBV30 and TRBJ2-2 gives the full variable domain: SQTIHQWPATLVQPVGSPLSLECTVEGTSNPNLYWYRQAAGRGLQLLFYSVGIGQISSEVPQNLSASRPQDRQFILSSKKLLLSDSGFYLCAWSVSSPGELFFGEGSRLTVL.